This T cell receptor beta chain was sequenced in a study of blood T cell repertoires in COVID-19. The germline CDR1 and CDR2 sequences are WNHNN and SYGVQD (reference sequence). CDR3 length equals 15 residues. With 3 bases removed from V and 1 base from J, the gap between germline ends came to 11 bases. The table lists this clone with a count of one. Sequenced by immunoSEQ multiplex PCR; TCRdb stores in-frame clones only, minus some. In the table there are some 250,000 clones, about four fifths of which are singletons. The V and J genes are TRBV10-1 and TRBJ2-3; D may be TRBD2 (6 bases). Sequencing input: peripheral blood. The sequence came from a young man who had recovered from COVID-19. The CDR3 loop reads CASSDPASGTDTQYF. In DNA form, the CDR3 reads TGCGCCAGCAGTGATCCAGCTAGCGGCACAGATACGCAGTATTTT.